This T cell receptor beta chain was recorded in a study of T cells expressing NK-cell markers (dated by TCRdb to 2018 to 2020). About the investigation overall: In sorted CD3+CD56+NKG2C+, CD3+CD56+NKG2C- and CD3+CD56-NKG2C+ T-cell subsets from 7 or 8 donors, TCR beta-chain repertoires were profiled. Among the eight sequenced donors, only one was HCMV-seronegative, while the other seven were HCMV-seropositive. The eight sequenced donors were randomly selected healthy volunteers, three men and five women. Libraries were sequenced as 2 x 150 bp reads on Illumina HiSeq 2000/2500, MiSeq or NextSeq.

On this clonotype: Its antigen has not been determined.

Sequencing instrument: Illumina HiSeq 2000. The TCR beta cDNA libraries were made using 5'RACE template switching, a step that added both a universal primer site and unique molecular identifiers. cDNA synthesis was primed from the TCR beta constant segment and was followed by two successive PCR amplification steps. The original pipeline was this. Reads were demultiplexed and grouped by UMI with MIGEC, and clonotypes were assembled and quantified with MiTCR. To exclude erroneous sequences, only TCR cDNA sequences supported by at least two reads were retained. Downstream repertoire analysis used the tcR package, and clonotypes were matched across fractions by CDR3 nucleotide sequence plus V segment. Antigen specificity was annotated against VDJdb with VDJmatch, allowing one amino acid substitution in CDR3. TCRdb reprocessed the reads into one record per CDR3 protein sequence, lacking DNA. The V and J calls, along with clone size, are taken from TCRdb and not from the paper's own processing. The table for this sample records fewer than 400,000 distinct CDR3 sequences. Roughly 5.5% of the sample lies in the top ten.

The germline V gene (reference sequence) sets CDR1 to LNHDA and CDR2 to SQIVND. The CDR3 holds 14 amino acids from the cysteine to the phenylalanine. The record lacks a DNA sequence. General conclusions and limits of the study: In several donors, the dominant CD3+CD56+NKG2C+ clonotypes ranked among the top 10 CD8+ clonotypes, making up roughly 1.0-8% of CD8+ T cells. Those dominant clonotypes were again the most abundant among CD3+CD56-NKG2C+ cells in a handful of donors, at about 25-65%. It remained unclear whether the expanded NKG2C-expressing T cell clones were specific for HCMV antigens.

A commercial ELISA kit detecting HCMV-specific IgG in serum was used to determine HCMV serostatus. Peripheral blood mononuclear cells were isolated from blood by Ficoll density gradient centrifugation. This TCR was recovered from a man aged 18-69 years in good health. Material for sequencing was blood T cells: a sorted CD56 or NKG2C T cell subset, CD4+ or CD8+ T cells, or bulk PBMC T cells (not recorded which). Recombination connected TRBV19 to TRBJ2-1; TCRdb returns TRBD1, unconfirmable since there is no DNA. The CDR3 reads CASSSGGIDNEQFF.